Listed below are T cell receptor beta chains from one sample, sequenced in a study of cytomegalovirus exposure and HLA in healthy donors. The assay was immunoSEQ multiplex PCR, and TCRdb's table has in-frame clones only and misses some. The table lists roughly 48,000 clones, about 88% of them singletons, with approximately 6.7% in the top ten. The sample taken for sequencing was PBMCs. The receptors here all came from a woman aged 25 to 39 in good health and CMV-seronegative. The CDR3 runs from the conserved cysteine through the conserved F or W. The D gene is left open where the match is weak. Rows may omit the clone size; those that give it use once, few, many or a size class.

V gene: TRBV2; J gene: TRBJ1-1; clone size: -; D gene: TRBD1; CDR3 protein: CASSEDRDSSRAFF; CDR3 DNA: TGTGCCAGCAGCGAGGACAGGGATTCGAGTCGGGCTTTCTTT
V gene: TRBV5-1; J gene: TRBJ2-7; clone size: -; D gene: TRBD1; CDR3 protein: CASRVAGGAYEQYF; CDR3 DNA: TGCGCCAGCAGGGTGGCAGGGGGCGCGTACGAGCAGTACTTC
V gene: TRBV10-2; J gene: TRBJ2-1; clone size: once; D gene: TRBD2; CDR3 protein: CASKNLAGGPHPEQFF; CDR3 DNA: TGCGCCAGCAAAAATTTAGCGGGAGGGCCTCACCCTGAGCAGTTCTTC
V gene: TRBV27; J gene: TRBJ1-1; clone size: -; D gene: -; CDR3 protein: CASKSPEWGRNTEAFF; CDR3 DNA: TGTGCCAGCAAGTCCCCCGAGTGGGGCAGGAACACTGAAGCTTTCTTT
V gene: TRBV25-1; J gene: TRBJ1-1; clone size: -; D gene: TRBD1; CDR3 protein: CASSPETGGSTEAFF; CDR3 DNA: TGTGCCAGCAGTCCCGAGACAGGGGGGTCGACTGAAGCTTTCTTT
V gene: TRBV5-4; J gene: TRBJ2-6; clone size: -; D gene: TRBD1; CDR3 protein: CASSAQGAGANVLTF; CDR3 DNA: TGTGCCAGCAGCGCCCAGGGGGCTGGGGCCAACGTCCTGACTTTC
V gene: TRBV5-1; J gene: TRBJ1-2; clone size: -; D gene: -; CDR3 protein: CASSYGQTTAGYTF; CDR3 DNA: TGCGCCAGCAGCTATGGGCAGACCACGGCCGGCTACACCTTC
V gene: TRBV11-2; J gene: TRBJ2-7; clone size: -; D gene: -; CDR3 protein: CASSLGDFRDSASYEQYF; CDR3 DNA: TGTGCCAGCAGCTTGGGGGATTTCCGGGACTCCGCCTCCTACGAGCAGTACTTC
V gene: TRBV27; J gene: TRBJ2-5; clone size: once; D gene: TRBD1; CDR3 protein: CASAGGTRETQYF; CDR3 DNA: TGTGCCAGTGCAGGGGGTACTAGAGAGACCCAGTACTTC
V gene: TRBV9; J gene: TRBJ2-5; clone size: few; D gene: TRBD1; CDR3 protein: CASSVGTGNQETQYF; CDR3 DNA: TGTGCCAGCAGCGTCGGGACAGGTAACCAAGAGACCCAGTACTTC
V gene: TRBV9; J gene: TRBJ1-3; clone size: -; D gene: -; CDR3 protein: CASRPSTGNTIYF; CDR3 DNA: TGTGCCAGCAGACCGAGTACTGGAAACACCATATATTTT
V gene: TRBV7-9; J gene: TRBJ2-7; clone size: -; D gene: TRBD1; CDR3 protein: CASSLDRAYEQYF; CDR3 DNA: TGTGCCAGCAGCCTAGACAGGGCCTACGAGCAGTACTTC
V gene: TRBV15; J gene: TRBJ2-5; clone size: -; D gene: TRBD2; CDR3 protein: CATSKTSGHQETQYF; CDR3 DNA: TGTGCCACCAGCAAGACTAGCGGGCACCAAGAGACCCAGTACTTC
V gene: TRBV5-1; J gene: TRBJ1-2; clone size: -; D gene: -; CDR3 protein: CASSPSPGGANYGYTF; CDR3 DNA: TGCGCCAGCAGCCCCTCCCCTGGAGGGGCTAACTATGGCTACACCTTC
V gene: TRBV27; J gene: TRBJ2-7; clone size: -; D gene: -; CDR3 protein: CASSPSSYEQYF; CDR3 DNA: TGTGCCAGCAGCCCGAGCTCCTACGAGCAGTACTTC
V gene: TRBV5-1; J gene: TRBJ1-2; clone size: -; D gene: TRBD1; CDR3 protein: CASSVTPDRSSYGYTF; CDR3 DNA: TGCGCCAGCAGCGTAACCCCGGACAGGTCCTCATATGGCTACACCTTC
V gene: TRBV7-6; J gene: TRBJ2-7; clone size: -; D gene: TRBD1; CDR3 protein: CASSPFPRGPYEQYF; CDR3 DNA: TGTGCCAGCAGCCCGTTTCCTAGGGGGCCGTACGAGCAGTACTTC
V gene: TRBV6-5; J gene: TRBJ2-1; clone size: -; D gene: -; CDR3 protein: CASSFLLGSNEQFF; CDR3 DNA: TGTGCCAGCAGTTTCCTTCTAGGTTCCAATGAGCAGTTCTTC
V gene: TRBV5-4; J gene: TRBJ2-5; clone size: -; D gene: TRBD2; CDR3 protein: CASSLGLAGVRETQYF; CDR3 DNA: TGTGCCAGCAGCTTGGGCCTAGCGGGAGTTAGGGAGACCCAGTACTTC
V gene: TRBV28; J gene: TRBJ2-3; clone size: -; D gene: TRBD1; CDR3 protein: CASSLGTGSTDTQYF; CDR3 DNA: TGTGCCAGCAGTTTAGGGACAGGGAGCACAGATACGCAGTATTTT
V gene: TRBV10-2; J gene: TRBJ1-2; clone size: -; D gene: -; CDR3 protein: CASSEGRGIYGYTF; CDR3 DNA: TGCGCCAGCAGTGAGGGCCGGGGAATATATGGCTACACCTTC
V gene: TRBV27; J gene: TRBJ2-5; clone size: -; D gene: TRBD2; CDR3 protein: CASSPRGGLLPRETQYF; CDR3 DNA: TGTGCCAGCAGTCCGCGGGGGGGGTTGCTCCCCCGGGAGACCCAGTACTTC
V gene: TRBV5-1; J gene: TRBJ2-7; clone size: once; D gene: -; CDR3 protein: CASSLVSGPYEQYF; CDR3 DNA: TGCGCCAGCAGCTTGGTTAGCGGTCCCTACGAGCAGTACTTC
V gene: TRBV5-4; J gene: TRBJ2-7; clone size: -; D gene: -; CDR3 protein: CASSPSVGFPWQYF; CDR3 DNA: TGTGCCAGCAGCCCTTCGGTGGGCTTTCCATGGCAGTACTTC
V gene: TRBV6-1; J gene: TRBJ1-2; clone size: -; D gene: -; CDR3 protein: CASSPYRLTNYGYTF; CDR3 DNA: TGTGCCAGCTCCCCTTACAGGCTAACTAACTATGGCTACACCTTC
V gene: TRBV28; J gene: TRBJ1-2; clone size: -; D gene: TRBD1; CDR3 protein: CASSAGTGFGYTF; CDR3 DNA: TGTGCCAGCTCCGCCGGGACAGGGTTTGGCTACACCTTC
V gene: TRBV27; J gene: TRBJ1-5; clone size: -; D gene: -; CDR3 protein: CASSTGNQPQHF; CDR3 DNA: TGTGCCAGCAGTACAGGGAATCAGCCCCAGCATTTT
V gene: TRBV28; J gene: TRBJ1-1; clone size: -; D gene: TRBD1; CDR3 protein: CASSTKMRDRENTEAFF; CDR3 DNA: TGTGCCAGCAGTACAAAAATGAGGGACAGGGAGAACACTGAAGCTTTCTTT
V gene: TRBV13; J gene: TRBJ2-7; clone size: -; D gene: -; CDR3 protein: CASRTQGSYEQYF; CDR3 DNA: TGTGCCAGCAGGACACAGGGCTCCTACGAGCAGTACTTC
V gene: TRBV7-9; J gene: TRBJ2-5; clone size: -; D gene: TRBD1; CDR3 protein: CASSFGDRVLQETQYF; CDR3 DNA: TGTGCCAGCAGCTTCGGGGACAGGGTATTGCAAGAGACCCAGTACTTC
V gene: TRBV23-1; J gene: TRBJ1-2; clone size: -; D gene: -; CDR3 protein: CASSRFATEIYGYTF; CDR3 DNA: TGCGCCAGCAGTCGTTTTGCGACAGAGATTTATGGCTACACCTTC
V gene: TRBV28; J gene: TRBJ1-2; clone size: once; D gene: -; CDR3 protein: CASSPPSTGSYGYTF; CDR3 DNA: TGTGCCAGCAGTCCGCCATCGACAGGTTCTTATGGCTACACCTTC
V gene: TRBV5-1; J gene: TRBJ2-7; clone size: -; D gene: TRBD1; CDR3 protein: CASSLEGTGSSEQYF; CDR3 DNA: TGCGCCAGCAGCTTGGAGGGGACAGGCAGTTCCGAGCAGTACTTC
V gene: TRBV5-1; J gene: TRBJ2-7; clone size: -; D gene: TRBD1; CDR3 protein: CASSLGQGWYEQYF; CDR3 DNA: TGCGCCAGCAGCCTGGGACAGGGATGGTACGAGCAGTACTTC